One and the same sample provided the 13 T cell receptor beta chains below, sequenced in a study of T cell responses to AZD1222 COVID-19 vaccine. Method: immunoSEQ multiplex PCR; TCRdb's copy keeps in-frame clones and lacks some. The sample contains around 150,000 clones, about 92% of which appear only once. The specimen was peripheral blood, collected 28 days after the second AZD1222 dose. Receptors originate from an adult who received the AZD1222 COVID-19 vaccine.

The rearrangement uses TRBV4-1 and TRBJ1-1; the match to TRBD1 covers 8 bases. Germline-derived CDR1 and CDR2 are MGHRA and YSYEKL. V was clipped by 0 bases and J by 6 bases; unmatched bases: 6. The CDR3 has 15 amino acids. The CDR3 nucleotides read TGCGCCAGCAGCCAAGATGGACAGGGTAAGGCTGAAGCTTTCTTT. Translation: CASSQDGQGKAEAFF.

The chain carries TRBV10-1 and TRBJ2-7, with 10 bases matching TRBD2. V dropped 6 bases and J dropped 3; count of bases not matched to a gene: 5. This CDR3 contains 14 residues. The germline gives CDR1 WNHNN, CDR2 SYGVQD (reference sequence). The CDR3 DNA reads TGCGCCAGCAGCAGAGCGGGAGGGATCTACGAGCAGTACTTC. Protein sequence: CASSRAGGIYEQYF.

This sequence joins TRBV9 and TRBJ1-1; TRBD1 matches at 8 bases. V shed 3 bases, J shed 1 base, and the junction held 2 bases outside the gene matches. This CDR3 has 14 amino acids. CDR1 SGDLS and CDR2 YYNGEE come from the germline V gene. DNA of the CDR3: TGTGCCAGCAGCGAGGGACAGGCGAACACTGAAGCTTTCTTT. It yields the protein CASSEGQANTEAFF.

J is TRBJ1-5 and V is TRBV28; 9 bases line up with TRBD1. From germline, CDR1 is MDHEN and CDR2 SYDVKM. With V trimmed by 7 bases and J by 6 bases, 7 bases remained unmatched. The CDR3 runs to 14 residues. The chain's CDR3 is CASTRTGAGQPQHF. The CDR3 region has the DNA TGTGCCAGCACCCGGACAGGGGCTGGTCAGCCCCAGCATTTT.

The V call is TRBV11-3, the J call TRBJ2-1, with TRBD1 matching over 7 bases. The CDR3 sequence is 16 residues long. Germline lookup yields CDR1 SGHNT and CDR2 YENEEA. After removal of 1 base from V and 1 base from J, the junction contained 4 bases not matched to a gene. CDR3 sequence reads: CASSLGAGGSYNEQFF. CDR3 DNA: TGTGCCAGCAGCTTAGGGGCAGGGGGTTCCTACAATGAGCAGTTCTTC.

The chain carries TRBV29-1 and TRBJ2-7; tentatively, D is TRBD2 (6 bases). V was pared by 4 bases and J by 5 bases, with 15 bases between. The CDR3 runs 13 residues. Germline V gene data show CDR1 as SQVTM and CDR2 as ANQGSEA. CDR3 DNA: TGCAGCGTTGTGCGGGACGGGGGTGACGAGCAGTACTTC. It is translated as CSVVRDGGDEQYF.

This clone has just one count. CDR3 protein: CASSPTTYPSQETQYF. CDR3 in DNA: TGCGCCAGCAGCCCCACCACCTATCCCTCCCAGGAGACCCAGTACTTC. This rearrangement joins TRBV5-1 to TRBJ2-5; D remains unclear. V lost 4 bases and J 5 bases, leaving 21 bases between the germline ends. Germline V CDR1 and CDR2: SGHRS, YFSETQ. The CDR3 contains 16 residues.

The genes are TRBV7-8 and TRBJ1-1; possibly TRBD1 for D (5 bases). Germline V CDR1 and CDR2: SGHVS, FQNEAQ. V was clipped by 4 bases and J by 0 bases, with 9 bases between them. This CDR3 region has 14 residues. The CDR3, as DNA: TGTGCCAGCAGCTGGGGACGGATGAACACTGAAGCTTTCTTT. Its translation is CASSWGRMNTEAFF.

The chain combines TRBV20-1 with TRBJ2-1, with a possible D match to TRBD2 (6 bases). The CDR3 extends over 10 amino acids. Germline CDR1 and CDR2: DFQATT and SNEGSKA (reference sequence). Trimming took off 7 bases at V and 9 bases at J, with 10 bases between the two ends. The CDR3 DNA is TGCAGTGTGACTAGACCTGAGCAGTTCTTC. Its protein product is CSVTRPEQFF.

The CDR3 is CASSSGGAAEQYF. The CDR3 DNA sequence: TGTGCCAGCAGCTCGGGTGGGGCAGCCGAGCAGTACTTC. This chain uses TRBV28 with TRBJ2-7, with D possibly being TRBD1 (5 bases). The CDR3 runs 13 residues. CDR1 and CDR2 from the germline V gene are MDHEN and SYDVKM. The V end lost 6 bases, the J end lost 6 bases, and 15 bases lay between the germline ends. Using reference TRBV28 and TRBJ2-7 for the parts outside the CDR3, the full variable domain is DVKVTQSSRYLVKRTGEKVFLECVQDMDHENMFWYRQDPGLGLRLIYFSYDVKMKEKGDIPEGYSVSREKKERFSLILESASTNQTSMYLCASSSGGAAEQYFGPGTRLTVT.

The sample holds one count of this clone. The CDR3 loop is CASSLGLINEQFF. The CDR3 DNA is TGCGCCAGCAGCTTGGGACTGATCAATGAGCAGTTCTTC. The J gene is TRBJ2-1, the V gene TRBV5-1; no reliable D call. Trimming removed 0 bases at V and 6 bases at J, with 7 bases between. There are 13 residues in the CDR3. Germline V lookup: CDR1 SGHRS, CDR2 YFSETQ. The full variable domain, its missing parts supplied by reference TRBV5-1 and TRBJ2-1, is KAGVTQTPRYLIKTRGQQVTLSCSPISGHRSVSWYQQTPGQGLQFLFEYFSETQRNKGNFPGRFSGRQFSNSRSEMNVSTLELGDSALYLCASSLGLINEQFFGPGTRLTVL.

The chain is built from TRBV5-1 and TRBJ2-3; tentative D call: TRBD2 (5 bases). Deletions cut 0 bases from V and 6 bases from J, with 8 bases between. This CDR3 comprises 13 residues. Germline V gene sequence: CDR1 SGHRS, CDR2 YFSETQ. CDR3 residues: CASSLVERDTQYF. CDR3 bases: TGCGCCAGCAGCTTGGTGGAGCGGGATACGCAGTATTTT. The full variable domain, with the rest looked up from reference TRBV5-1 and TRBJ2-3, is KAGVTQTPRYLIKTRGQQVTLSCSPISGHRSVSWYQQTPGQGLQFLFEYFSETQRNKGNFPGRFSGRQFSNSRSEMNVSTLELGDSALYLCASSLVERDTQYFGPGTRLTVL.

The rearrangement links TRBV10-3 to TRBJ1-4; TRBD1 agrees at 7 bases. The CDR3 consists of 15 residues. Per germline, CDR1 ENHRY and CDR2 SYGVKD. The V segment lost 0 bases and the J segment 5 bases; nucleotides outside the gene matches: 3. The CDR3 sequence is CAISESDRENEKLFF. The CDR3 nucleotides read TGTGCCATCAGTGAGTCTGACAGGGAGAATGAAAAACTGTTTTTT.